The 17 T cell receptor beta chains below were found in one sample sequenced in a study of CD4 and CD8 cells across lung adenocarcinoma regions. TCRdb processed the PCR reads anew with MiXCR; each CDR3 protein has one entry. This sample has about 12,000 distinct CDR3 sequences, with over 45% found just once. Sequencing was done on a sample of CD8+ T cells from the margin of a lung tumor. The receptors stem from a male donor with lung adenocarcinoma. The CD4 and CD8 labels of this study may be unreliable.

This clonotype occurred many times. The CDR3 sequence: CASSFQGSSFGIIQYF. DNA for the CDR3: TGTGCCAGCAGTTTTCAGGGTTCGAGCTTCGGTATCATTCAGTACTTC. The chain joins TRBV12-3 or TRBV12-4 to TRBJ2-4, with TRBD1 as a possible D gene (5 bases). The V end was cut by 3 bases, the J end by 9 bases, with 21 bases between. The CDR3 loop spans 16 amino acids.

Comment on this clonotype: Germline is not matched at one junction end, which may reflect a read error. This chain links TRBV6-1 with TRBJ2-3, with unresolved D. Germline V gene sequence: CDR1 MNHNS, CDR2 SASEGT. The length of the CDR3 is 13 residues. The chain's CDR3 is CASSHISTDKQYF. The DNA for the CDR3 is TGTGCCAGCAGTCATATTAGCACCGATAAGCAGTATTTT.

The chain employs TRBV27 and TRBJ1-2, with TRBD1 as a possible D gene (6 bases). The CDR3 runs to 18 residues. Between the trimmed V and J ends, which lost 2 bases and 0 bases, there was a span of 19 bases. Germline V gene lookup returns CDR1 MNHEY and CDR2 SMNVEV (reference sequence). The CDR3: CASSLRGWAQDSNYGYTF. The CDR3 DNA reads TGTGCCAGCAGTTTAAGGGGGTGGGCGCAGGACTCTAACTATGGCTACACCTTC.

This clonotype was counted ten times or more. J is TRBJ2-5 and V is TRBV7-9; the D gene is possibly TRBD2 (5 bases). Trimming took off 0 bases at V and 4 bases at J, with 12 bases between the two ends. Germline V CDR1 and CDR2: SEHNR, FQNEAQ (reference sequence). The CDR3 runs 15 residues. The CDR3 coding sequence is TGTGCCAGCAGCTTAGCGGGAGAGCGTGGAGAGACCCAGTACTTC. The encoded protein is CASSLAGERGETQYF.

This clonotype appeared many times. This CDR3 is CASSSPRGGTNTGELFF. The CDR3 DNA reads as TGTGCCAGCAGCTCACCCCGTGGGGGCACGAACACCGGGGAGCTGTTTTTT. The genes are TRBV7-8 and TRBJ2-2; D perhaps matches TRBD1 (6 bases). The CDR3 covers 17 residues. Germline loops: CDR1 SGHVS, CDR2 FQNEAQ. Trimming took off 4 bases at V and 0 bases at J, with 15 bases between the two ends.

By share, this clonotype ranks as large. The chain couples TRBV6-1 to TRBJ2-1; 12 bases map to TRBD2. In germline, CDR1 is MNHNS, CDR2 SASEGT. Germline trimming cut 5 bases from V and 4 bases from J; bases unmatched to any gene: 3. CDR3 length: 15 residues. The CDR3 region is CASSQGTSGYNEQFF. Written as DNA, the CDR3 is TGTGCCAGCAGTCAAGGGACTAGCGGGTACAATGAGCAGTTCTTC.

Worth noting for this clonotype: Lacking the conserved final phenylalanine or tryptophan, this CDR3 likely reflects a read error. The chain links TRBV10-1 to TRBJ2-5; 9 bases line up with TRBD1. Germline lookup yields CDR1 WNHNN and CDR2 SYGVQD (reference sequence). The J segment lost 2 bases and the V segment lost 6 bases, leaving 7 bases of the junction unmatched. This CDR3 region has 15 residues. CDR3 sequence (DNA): TGCGCCAGCAGCCGATCCGGGACAGGGCAAGAGACCCAGTACTCC. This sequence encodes CASSRSGTGQETQYS.

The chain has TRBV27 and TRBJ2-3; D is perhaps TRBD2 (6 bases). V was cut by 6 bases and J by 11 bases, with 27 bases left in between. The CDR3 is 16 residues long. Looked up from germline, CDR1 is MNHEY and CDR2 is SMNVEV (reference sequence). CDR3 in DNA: TGTGCCAGCAGGTGTCTCCAAGCGGGTGGCACCGGGGAGCAGTATTTT. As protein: CASRCLQAGGTGEQYF.

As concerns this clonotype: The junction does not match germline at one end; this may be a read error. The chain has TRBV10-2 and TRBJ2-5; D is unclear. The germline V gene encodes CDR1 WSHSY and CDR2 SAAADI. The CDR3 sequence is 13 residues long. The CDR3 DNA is TGCGCCAGCAAGCAAGAGATAGTAGAGATCCAGACCTTC. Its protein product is CASKQEIVEIQTF.

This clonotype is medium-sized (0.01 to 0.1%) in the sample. Here the CDR3 reads CASSAMAGSTDTQYF. For the CDR3, the DNA is TGTGCCAGCAGTGCTATGGCCGGTAGCACAGATACGCAGTATTTT. This chain connects TRBV6-4 to TRBJ2-3; D unresolved. The CDR3 sequence is 15 residues long. V was clipped by 4 bases and J by 0 bases, with 11 bases between them. The germline V gene has CDR1 MRHNA and CDR2 SNTAGT.

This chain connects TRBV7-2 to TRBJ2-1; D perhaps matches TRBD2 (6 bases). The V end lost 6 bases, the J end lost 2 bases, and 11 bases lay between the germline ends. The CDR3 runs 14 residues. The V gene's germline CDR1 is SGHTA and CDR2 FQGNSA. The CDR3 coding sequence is TGTGCCAGCAGACCGGGACTCACCTACAATGAGCAGTTCTTC. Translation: CASRPGLTYNEQFF.

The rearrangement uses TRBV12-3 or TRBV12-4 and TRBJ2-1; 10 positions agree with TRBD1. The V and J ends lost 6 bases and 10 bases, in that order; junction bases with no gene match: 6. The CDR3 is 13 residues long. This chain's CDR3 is CASRPGQGGEQFF. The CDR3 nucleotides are TGTGCCAGCAGGCCAGGACAGGGGGGCGAGCAGTTCTTC.

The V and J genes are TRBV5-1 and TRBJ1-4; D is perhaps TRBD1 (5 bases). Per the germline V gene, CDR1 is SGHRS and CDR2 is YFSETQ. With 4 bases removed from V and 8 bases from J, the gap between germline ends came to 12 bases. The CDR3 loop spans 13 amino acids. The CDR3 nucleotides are TGCGCCAGCAGCGTCGGGACGCTAGAAAAACTGTTTTTT. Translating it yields CASSVGTLEKLFF.

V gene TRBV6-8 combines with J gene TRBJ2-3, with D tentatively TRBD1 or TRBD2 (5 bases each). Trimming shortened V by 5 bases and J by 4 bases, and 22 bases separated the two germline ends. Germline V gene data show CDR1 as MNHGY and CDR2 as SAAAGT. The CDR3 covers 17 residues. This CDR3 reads CASSEPLGERGADTQYF. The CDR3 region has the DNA TGTGCCAGCAGTGAGCCACTAGGGGAACGGGGTGCAGATACGCAGTATTTT.

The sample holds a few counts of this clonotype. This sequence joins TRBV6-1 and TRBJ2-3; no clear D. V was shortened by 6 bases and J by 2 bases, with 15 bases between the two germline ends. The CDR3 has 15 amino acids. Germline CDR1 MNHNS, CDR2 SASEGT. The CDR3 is CASSPARALTDTQYF. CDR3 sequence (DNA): TGTGCCAGCAGCCCCGCCAGAGCTCTCACAGATACGCAGTATTTT.

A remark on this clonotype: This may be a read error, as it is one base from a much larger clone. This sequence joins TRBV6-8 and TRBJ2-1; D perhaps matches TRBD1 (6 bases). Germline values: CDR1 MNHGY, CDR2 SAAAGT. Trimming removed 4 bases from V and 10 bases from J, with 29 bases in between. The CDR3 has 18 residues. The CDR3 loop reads CASSSPTIPTGTSYEQFF. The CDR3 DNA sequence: TGTGCCAGCAGTTCCCCTACCATACCGACAGGTACCTCCTACGAGCAGTTCTTC.

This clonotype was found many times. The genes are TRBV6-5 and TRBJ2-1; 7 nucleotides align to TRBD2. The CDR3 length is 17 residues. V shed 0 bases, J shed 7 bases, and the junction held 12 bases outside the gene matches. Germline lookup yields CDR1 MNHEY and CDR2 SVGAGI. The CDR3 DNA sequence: TGTGCCAGCAGTTACTCGTTTGTAGCCAGCGGGAAGAATGAGCAGTTCTTC. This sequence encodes CASSYSFVASGKNEQFF.